Here is one T cell receptor (beta chain) with its context. Its antigen remains unidentified. The data derive from a study of cytomegalovirus exposure and HLA in healthy donors. General observations from the study: Researchers reported in a later analysis that common viral pathogens appeared linked to several top clusters. When a later analysis was performed, an Asian-associated ancestry cluster reportedly had fewer N-insertions than the roughly 630-donor mean.

Unrecorded immune exposure was likely among donors, who were nominally healthy when sampled. It was with 60 Vbeta and 13 Jbeta primers that the PCR ran. Using immunoSEQ multiplex PCR, the repertoire was profiled, and TCRdb retains in-frame clones only, with some absent. This repertoire includes about 64,000 clones. The sequence was obtained from a woman between 18 and 30 years old in good health and CMV-seronegative. Sequencing was performed on PBMCs.

As DNA, the CDR3 is TGCGCCAGCAGTGATTCGGGACTCAATGAGCAGTTCTTC. This translates into CASSDSGLNEQFF. The J gene is TRBJ2-1, the V gene TRBV10-1; the D gene is possibly TRBD2 (6 bases). V was cut by 3 bases and J by 6 bases, with 9 bases left in between. The CDR3 extends over 13 amino acids. In germline, CDR1 is WNHNN, CDR2 SYGVQD (reference sequence).